This entry lists 16 T cell receptor beta chains sequenced from one sample in a study of T cell responses to AZD1222 COVID-19 vaccine. The protocol was immunoSEQ multiplex PCR, while the TCRdb copy is restricted to in-frame clones and leaves out a portion. The sample has around 120,000 clones, around 86% seen once. The sample in question was peripheral blood, obtained on day 0 of AZD1222 vaccination. All receptors derive from an adult in good health.

Only one count was recorded for this clone. V is TRBV5-4 and J is TRBJ1-3; D uncertain. Germline V gene sequence: CDR1 SGHNT, CDR2 YYREEE (reference sequence). CDR3 length: 14 amino acids. Trimming shortened V by 4 bases and J by 0 bases, and 8 bases separated the two germline ends. The CDR3 region has the DNA TGTGCCAGCAGCCCGGCCTTCTCTGGAAACACCATATATTTT. Translation gives CASSPAFSGNTIYF. The whole variable domain, filled in from reference TRBV5-4 and TRBJ1-3, reads ETGVTQSPTHLIKTRGQQVTLRCSSQSGHNTVSWYQQALGQGPQFIFQYYREEENGRGNFPPRFSGLQFPNYSSELNVNALELDDSALYLCASSPAFSGNTIYFGEGSWLTVV.

The chain recombines TRBV29-1 with TRBJ1-2, with a weak D call TRBD1 (5 bases). This CDR3 contains 11 residues. The germline V gene has CDR1 SQVTM and CDR2 ANQGSEA. CDR3 nucleotide sequence: TGCTCTGGTGGGGACAACTATGGCTACACCTTC. Translated: CSGGDNYGYTF.

The V call is TRBV5-6, the J call TRBJ2-7; D gene unclear. With 1 base removed from V and 0 bases from J, the gap between germline ends came to 11 bases. In germline, CDR1 is SGHDT, CDR2 YYEEEE. The length of the CDR3 is 15 residues. CDR3 sequence (DNA): TGTGCCAGCAGCTTGTCTTTCTTGAGCTCCTACGAGCAGTACTTC. This codes for CASSLSFLSSYEQYF.

This clone was seen once. V gene TRBV5-1 combines with J gene TRBJ1-4; 7 bases are a match to TRBD1. Germline CDR1 SGHRS, CDR2 YFSETQ. V gave up 2 bases and J gave up 8 bases; unmatched junction bases: 6. The length of the CDR3 is 14 residues. The CDR3 DNA reads as TGCGCCAGCAGCTTTGGGACAGAGTCGGAAAAACTGTTTTTT. Protein: CASSFGTESEKLFF.

The V and J genes are TRBV5-4 and TRBJ1-5; D uncertain. This CDR3 has 15 amino acids. CDR1 and CDR2 (germline): SGHNT, YYREEE (reference sequence). V shed 4 bases and J shed 0 bases, with 11 bases lying between them. In nucleotides, the CDR3 is TGTGCCAGCAGCATCGGCCCGAATAGCAATCAGCCCCAGCATTTT. This gives the protein CASSIGPNSNQPQHF.

The chain uses TRBV7-8 and TRBJ1-3; 7 bases agree with TRBD1. Germline V gene data show CDR1 as SGHVS and CDR2 as FQNEAQ. V was pared by 4 bases and J by 6 bases, with 9 bases of the junction left unmatched. The CDR3 consists of 15 residues. The CDR3 here is CASSWETGRKNTIYF. DNA of the CDR3: TGTGCCAGCAGCTGGGAGACAGGGCGGAAAAACACCATATATTTT. Supplemented by reference TRBV7-8 and TRBJ1-3, the full variable domain reads GAGVSQSPRYKVAKRGQDVALRCDPISGHVSLFWYQQALGQGPEFLTYFQNEAQLDKSGLPSDRFFAERPEGSVSTLKIQRTQQEDSAVYLCASSWETGRKNTIYFGEGSWLTVV.

The genes are TRBV16 and TRBJ2-1, with D perhaps TRBD2 (6 bases). Trimming removed 0 bases at V and 9 bases at J, with 9 bases between. This CDR3 spans 13 amino acids. Germline V gene sequence: CDR1 KGHSY, CDR2 FQNENV. Here the CDR3 reads CASSQSTGSEQFF. In DNA form, the CDR3 reads TGTGCCAGCAGCCAATCCACCGGGAGTGAGCAGTTCTTC. Looking up the rest from reference TRBV16 and TRBJ2-1 gives the full variable domain: GEEVAQTPKHLVRGEGQKAKLYCAPIKGHSYVFWYQQVLKNEFKFLISFQNENVFDETGMPKERFSAKCLPNSPCSLEIQATKLEDSAVYFCASSQSTGSEQFFGPGTRLTVL.

This chain uses TRBV5-1 with TRBJ2-5, with D perhaps TRBD2 (6 bases). This CDR3 has 14 residues. CDR1 is SGHRS and CDR2 is YFSETQ in the germline V gene. V was cut by 0 bases and J by 1 base, with 7 bases left in between. CDR3 amino acids: CASSLALAQETQYF. CDR3 DNA: TGCGCCAGCAGCTTGGCACTAGCCCAAGAGACCCAGTACTTC.

The chain has TRBV11-2 and TRBJ1-1, with D tentatively TRBD1 (5 bases). V lost 5 bases, J lost 10 bases, and 17 bases lay in between. The CDR3 runs 13 residues. Germline CDR1 and CDR2: SGHAT and FQNNGV. The CDR3 reads CASSPGWVGGAFF. The CDR3 coding sequence is TGTGCCAGCAGCCCAGGGTGGGTCGGGGGAGCTTTCTTT.

This clone was counted at least ten times. The chain is built from TRBV2 and TRBJ2-5; possible D gene TRBD2, 6 bases. V was cut by 3 bases and J by 0 bases, with 14 bases left in between. This CDR3 has 16 residues. Germline assignment: CDR1 SNHLY and CDR2 FYNNEI. The CDR3 nucleotides read TGTGCCAGCAGTGACGGGGACTCCATATACCAAGAGACCCAGTACTTC. Residues: CASSDGDSIYQETQYF.

The J gene is TRBJ1-1, the V gene TRBV6-4; no clear D. The CDR3 spans 13 residues. The V and J ends lost 3 bases and 5 bases respectively, with 10 bases between them. Germline-derived CDR1 and CDR2 are MRHNA and SNTAGT. The CDR3, as DNA: TGTGCCAGCAGTGAAGGTTCTGGGACTGAAGCTTTCTTT. This gives the protein CASSEGSGTEAFF.

V and J are TRBV6-1 and TRBJ1-6; 8 bases match TRBD1. The V gene end was trimmed by 4 bases and the J gene end by 0 bases; junction bases not matched to a gene: 5. CDR1 and CDR2 (germline): MNHNS, SASEGT. This CDR3 is 17 amino acids long. The CDR3 DNA is TGTGCCAGCAGTGCCAGGGGGCAGAGCTCCTATAATTCACCCCTCCACTTT. Translating it yields CASSARGQSSYNSPLHF.

V is TRBV18 and J is TRBJ1-1, with D possibly TRBD1 on 6 matching bases. This CDR3 is built from 11 residues. CDR1 KGHSH and CDR2 LQKENI come from the germline V gene. Trimming cost V 6 bases and J 9 bases, with 11 bases left between them. The CDR3 sequence is CASSRGSQAFF. The CDR3 DNA is TGTGCCAGCTCCAGGGGATCCCAAGCTTTCTTT.

The chain recombines TRBV6-5 with TRBJ2-1, with 7 bases fitting TRBD1. Germline CDR1 reads MNHEY; CDR2 reads SVGAGI. The CDR3 runs to 15 residues. V lost 0 bases to trimming and J lost 8 bases; unmatched junction nucleotides: 7. As DNA, the CDR3 is TGTGCCAGCAGTTACTCGACAGGGCTGGGGGATGAGCAGTTCTTC. This codes for CASSYSTGLGDEQFF.

The chain combines TRBV4-3 with TRBJ2-5, with 12 positions matching TRBD1. The CDR3 is 16 residues long. Germline V gene sequence: CDR1 LGHNA, CDR2 YSLEER. V was pared by 2 bases and J by 4 bases, with 5 bases of the junction left unmatched. The CDR3 here is CASSQRDRGRGETQYF. As DNA, the CDR3 is TGCGCCAGCAGCCAAAGGGACAGGGGGCGAGGAGAGACCCAGTACTTC.

The CDR3 loop is CASSKGGSKETQYF. Here the CDR3 DNA reads TGTGCCAGCAGCAAGGGGGGTTCCAAAGAGACCCAGTACTTC. The chain couples TRBV7-2 to TRBJ2-5; D may correspond to TRBD1 or TRBD2 (6 bases each). Between the trimmed V and J ends, which lost 5 bases and 3 bases, there was a span of 13 bases. This CDR3 contains 14 residues. CDR1 is SGHTA and CDR2 is FQGNSA in the germline V gene.